This T cell receptor (beta chain) originates from a study of blood T cell repertoires in COVID-19. Whole-study context: Sites across the United States, Italy and Spain contributed samples from acute and convalescent COVID-19. From T cells, B-cell-depleted T cells, or PBMCs came the material, which was cDNA or gDNA.

This CDR3 is 15 amino acids long. The germline gives CDR1 MNHEY, CDR2 SVGEGT. V was pared by 0 bases and J by 1 base, with 6 bases between. Original processing methods: By means of reference gene primer amplification, nucleated cell counts were estimated. Repertoires were generated with immunoSEQ multiplex PCR, while TCRdb's copy carries only in-frame clones and drops some. V and J calls and clone size are as listed in that table; D and trimming were resolved from the DNA. Among some 140,000 clones listed, about 79% were seen once. The sequenced material came from peripheral blood. This TCR was recovered from a woman aged 80 or older with acute or convalescent COVID-19. This rearrangement joins TRBV6-2 or TRBV6-3 to TRBJ1-4; D unresolved. The CDR3 DNA sequence: TGTGCCAGCAGTTACTCGAAACTAACTAATGAAAAACTGTTTTTT. Translated: CASSYSKLTNEKLFF.